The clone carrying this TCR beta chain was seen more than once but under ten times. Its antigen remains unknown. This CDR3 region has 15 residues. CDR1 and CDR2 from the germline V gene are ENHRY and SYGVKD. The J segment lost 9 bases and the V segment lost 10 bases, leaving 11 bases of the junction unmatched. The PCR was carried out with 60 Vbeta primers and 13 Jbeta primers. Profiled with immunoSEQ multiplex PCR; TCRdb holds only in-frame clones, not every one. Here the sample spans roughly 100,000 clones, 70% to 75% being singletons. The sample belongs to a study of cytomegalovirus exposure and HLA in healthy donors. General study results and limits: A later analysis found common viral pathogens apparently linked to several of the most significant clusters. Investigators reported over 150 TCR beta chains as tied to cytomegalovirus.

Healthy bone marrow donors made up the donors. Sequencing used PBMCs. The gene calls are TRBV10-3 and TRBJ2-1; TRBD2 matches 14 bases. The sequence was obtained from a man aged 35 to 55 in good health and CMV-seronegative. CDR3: CATKSTSGRDPEQFF. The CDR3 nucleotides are TGTGCCACCAAATCGACTAGCGGGAGGGATCCTGAGCAGTTCTTC.